Sequencing of this TCR beta chain was carried out in a study of blood T cells in healthy people across ages. It was with a sample-barcoded 5' primer and a J-beta primer mix that a second PCR of about 7 to 12 cycles was run. Each of the cDNA molecules was tagged by a template-switch adaptor with 12 random nucleotides. From the 5' RACE reads, TCRdb called clonotypes with MiXCR, one entry per CDR3 protein. This repertoire shows approximately 850,000 distinct CDR3 sequences, approximately 44% found once; its top ten account for under 20%. General study results and limits: Estimated diversity that came from one million T cells was considered an underestimate.

A word on this clonotype: What it recognizes is unknown.

The junction had 9 bases not matched to a gene; V was cut back by 2 bases and J by 6 bases. From germline, CDR1 is SGHRS and CDR2 YFSETQ. The CDR3 is made up of 16 amino acids. The sequenced sample was blood. The sequence was collected from a man aged 55 to 70 in good health. The rearrangement uses TRBV5-1 and TRBJ2-1; 9 positions match TRBD2. CDR3 sequence reads: CASSFRTSVGPNEQFF. The CDR3 DNA reads TGCGCCAGCAGCTTCCGGACTAGCGTGGGACCCAATGAGCAGTTCTTC.